Below, 20 T cell receptor beta chains from the same sample are listed, as sequenced in a study of T cells in Graves' hyperthyroidism and ophthalmopathy. RNA transcripts were the template for amplifying TCR beta CDR3 regions. During a first-round RT-PCR of the TCR CDR3, the HTBI primer set was used. MiXCR, run by TCRdb on the multiplex PCR reads, gives a single entry per CDR3 protein. This sample has 210,000 or so distinct CDR3 sequences, with roughly 15% found just once. The sample comprised blood. The source of these receptors is a man between 50 and 59 years old with Graves' hyperthyroidism.

The V gene is TRBV5-1, the J gene TRBJ2-7; 7 bases line up with TRBD2. The CDR3 extends over 15 amino acids. After removal of 4 bases from V and 7 bases from J, the junction contained 14 bases not matched to a gene. CDR1 is SGHRS and CDR2 is YFSETQ in the germline V gene. The CDR3 nucleotides read TGCGCCAGCAGCACGGGGTGGCGGGAGCTGAGGGAGCAGTACTTC. Protein sequence: CASSTGWRELREQYF.

This clonotype was detected only a few times. The chain employs TRBV20-1 and TRBJ2-6; 11 bases fit TRBD1. The CDR3 is 15 residues long. The ends lost 6 bases at V and 8 bases at J; junction bases unmatched: 9. Germline V CDR1 and CDR2: DFQATT, SNEGSKA (reference sequence). The CDR3 region has the DNA TGCAGTGCCAGGGACAGGGGGAGGCCGACCAACGTCCTGACTTTC. It yields the protein CSARDRGRPTNVLTF.

The sample holds many counts of this clonotype. The chain is built from TRBV7-8 and TRBJ2-5; TRBD1 is a possible D gene (5 bases). Trimming cost V 5 bases and J 3 bases, with 16 bases left between them. The CDR3 spans 15 residues. Germline V lookup: CDR1 SGHVS, CDR2 FQNEAQ. The CDR3 region has the DNA TGTGCCAGCAGCGCTAACGTAAGGGGTAAAGAGACCCAGTACTTC. It codes for CASSANVRGKETQYF.

This clonotype was found many times. The chain couples TRBV7-3 to TRBJ2-3; perhaps TRBD1 as D (5 bases). Trimming took off 5 bases at V and 2 bases at J, with 23 bases between the two ends. The CDR3 length is 18 residues. Per the germline V gene, CDR1 is SGHTA and CDR2 is FQGTGA. DNA of the CDR3: TGTGCCAGCAGCCCAGTCCCTTTTGGGGCTGGATCCACAGATACGCAGTATTTT. Translated, it gives CASSPVPFGAGSTDTQYF.

This clonotype was detected many times. The chain couples TRBV4-2 to TRBJ2-7; 9 bases line up with TRBD2. The trim removed 4 bases at V and 3 bases at J, leaving 10 bases unmatched. Per germline, CDR1 LGHNA and CDR2 YNFKEQ. This CDR3 spans 16 amino acids. The CDR3 is CASSPTRGGRVYEQYF. The CDR3 region has the DNA TGTGCCAGCAGCCCCACACGGGGCGGGAGGGTCTACGAGCAGTACTTC.

Ten or more counts support this clonotype. This chain connects TRBV7-2 to TRBJ2-1; unclear D gene. Germline CDR1 and CDR2: SGHTA and FQGNSA. This CDR3 spans 14 amino acids. The ends were cut back, 6 bases at V and 6 bases at J, with 15 bases in the middle. CDR3: CASSIISSVNEQFF. The DNA for the CDR3 is TGTGCCAGCAGTATAATCTCCAGCGTCAATGAGCAGTTCTTC.

This clonotype was seen ten or more times. This sequence joins TRBV28 and TRBJ2-3; 13 bases align to TRBD2. Germline assignment: CDR1 MDHEN and CDR2 SYDVKM. V was pared by 9 bases and J by 4 bases, with 7 bases of the junction left unmatched. CDR3 length: 15 amino acids. For the CDR3, the DNA is TGTGCCAGTTTCGATGGACTAGCGGGAGCAGATACGCAGTATTTT. This gives the protein CASFDGLAGADTQYF.

This clonotype was found a few times. The chain joins TRBV7-9 to TRBJ2-2; D possibly corresponds to TRBD1 (6 bases). The germline gives CDR1 SEHNR, CDR2 FQNEAQ (reference sequence). V was shortened by 4 bases and J by 6 bases, with 15 bases between the two germline ends. The CDR3 loop spans 15 amino acids. CDR3 nucleotides: TGTGCCAGCAGCTCCGTAACAGGGTGGGCCGGGGAGCTGTTTTTT. Translation gives CASSSVTGWAGELFF.

In DNA, the CDR3 is TGCAGTGCTAGTCGTGACAGGGACACTGAAGCTTTCTTT. Translation gives CSASRDRDTEAFF. The V call is TRBV20-1, the J call TRBJ1-1; 7 bases map to TRBD1. Looked up from germline, CDR1 is DFQATT and CDR2 is SNEGSKA (reference sequence). Trimming cost V 3 bases and J 3 bases; bases outside gene matches: 4. This CDR3 is built from 13 residues.

Ten or more counts support this clonotype. The genes are TRBV5-1 and TRBJ1-6; tentatively, D is TRBD1 (6 bases). This CDR3 comprises 13 residues. The V gene's germline CDR1 is SGHRS and CDR2 YFSETQ. The V gene lost 0 bases and the J gene lost 14 bases, with 12 bases spanning the gap. CDR3 nucleotides: TGCGCCAGCAGCTTGGAAGACAGGAGCACCCTCCACTTT. Its protein is CASSLEDRSTLHF.

This clonotype was recorded a few times. The chain carries TRBV25-1 and TRBJ1-1; TRBD1 aligns across 8 bases. CDR1 is MGHDK, CDR2 SYGVNS, per germline. The CDR3 has 14 amino acids. V lost 7 bases to trimming and J lost 5 bases; unmatched junction nucleotides: 9. The CDR3 sequence: CASTATDRETEAFF. The CDR3 DNA sequence: TGTGCCAGCACCGCTACGGACAGGGAGACTGAAGCTTTCTTT.

This clonotype has ten or more counts. This chain connects TRBV2 to TRBJ1-1; D ambiguous. The V end lost 5 bases, the J end lost 8 bases, and 6 bases lay between the germline ends. The CDR3 covers 10 residues. From germline, CDR1 is SNHLY and CDR2 FYNNEI. CDR3 DNA sequence: TGTGCCAGCAGTTTAGGAGAAGCTTTCTTT. It specifies CASSLGEAFF.

The J gene is TRBJ2-1, the V gene TRBV6-1; TRBD2 matches at 10 bases. After removal of 3 bases from V and 8 bases from J, the junction contained 7 bases not matched to a gene. CDR1 and CDR2 (germline): MNHNS, SASEGT. The CDR3 is made up of 15 amino acids. In DNA form, the CDR3 reads TGTGCCAGCAGTGACTCGGGGACTAGCGTTGATGAGCAGTTCTTC. The encoded protein is CASSDSGTSVDEQFF.

This clonotype was detected only a few times. The chain is built from TRBV14 and TRBJ2-7; 11 nucleotides agree with TRBD2. After removal of 1 base from V and 3 bases from J, the junction contained 11 bases not matched to a gene. Germline V gives CDR1 SGHDN, CDR2 FVKESK. The CDR3 contains 18 residues. The CDR3 sequence: CASSQGVAGGPERYEQYF. The CDR3 DNA reads as TGTGCCAGCAGCCAAGGTGTAGCGGGAGGGCCAGAACGCTACGAGCAGTACTTC.

The table lists this clonotype with many counts. This chain joins TRBV3-1 and TRBJ2-3, with 8 bases identical to TRBD1. This CDR3 region has 16 residues. V gave up 2 bases and J gave up 2 bases; unmatched junction bases: 6. Germline V gene lookup returns CDR1 LGHDT and CDR2 YNNKEL (reference sequence). CDR3 region: CASSQQGALNTDTQYF. For the CDR3, the DNA is TGTGCCAGCAGCCAACAGGGGGCGTTGAACACAGATACGCAGTATTTT.

This clonotype was observed a few times. V gene TRBV2 combines with J gene TRBJ2-1, with TRBD2 matching over 15 bases. V dropped 7 bases and J dropped 9; count of bases not matched to a gene: 7. Germline CDR1 reads SNHLY; CDR2 reads FYNNEI. The CDR3 extends over 15 amino acids. This CDR3 reads CASTRTSGRASEQFF. The CDR3 region has the DNA TGTGCCAGCACCCGGACTAGCGGGAGGGCCTCTGAGCAGTTCTTC.

The genes are TRBV10-1 and TRBJ1-2; 8 positions agree with TRBD1. CDR3 length equals 16 residues. Germline values: CDR1 WNHNN, CDR2 SYGVQD (reference sequence). Trimming cost V 1 base and J 5 bases; bases outside gene matches: 9. The CDR3 region is CASSEWGTGETYGYTF. For the CDR3, the DNA is TGCGCCAGCAGTGAGTGGGGGACAGGAGAGACTTATGGCTACACCTTC.

This clonotype was recorded many times. The chain couples TRBV11-2 to TRBJ2-1; TRBD2 might be the D (6 bases). With 5 bases removed from V and 8 bases from J, the gap between germline ends came to 16 bases. CDR3 length equals 14 residues. From germline, CDR1 is SGHAT and CDR2 FQNNGV. The CDR3 loop is CASSQTLAADEQFF. CDR3 sequence (DNA): TGTGCCAGCAGCCAAACCTTAGCGGCAGATGAGCAGTTCTTC.

In the case of this clonotype: A single base separates this from a much larger clone, so it may be a read error. The CDR3 sequence: CASRLTGSGEQYF. CDR3 in DNA: TGTGCCAGCAGGTTAACGGGATCGGGTGAGCAGTACTTC. This rearrangement joins TRBV27 to TRBJ2-7; D perhaps matches TRBD2 (5 bases). V dropped 6 bases and J dropped 7 bases, with 16 bases sitting between them. The length of the CDR3 is 13 residues. CDR1 and CDR2 from the germline V gene are MNHEY and SMNVEV (reference sequence).

This clonotype was counted at least ten times. The chain carries TRBV11-2 and TRBJ2-1; D gene unclear. This CDR3 region has 13 residues. The V gene lost 1 base and the J gene lost 5 bases, with 6 bases spanning the gap. Germline lookup yields CDR1 SGHAT and CDR2 FQNNGV. In DNA, the CDR3 is TGTGCCAGCAGCTTAGCCCGAAACAATGAGCAGTTCTTC. It codes for CASSLARNNEQFF.